The next 4 T cell receptor beta chains were all read from a single sample in a study of cytomegalovirus exposure and HLA in healthy donors. The primer mix had 60 Vbeta and 13 Jbeta primers. Clones were read by immunoSEQ multiplex PCR, and TCRdb kept only the in-frame ones, dropping some. In the table there are 150,000 to 180,000 clones, about 74% of which are singletons. The sequenced sample consisted of PBMCs. The receptors shown here come from a woman aged 40-49 years in good health and CMV-seronegative.

The J gene is TRBJ1-6, the V gene TRBV11-3, with D maybe TRBD1 (6 bases). The V end lost 3 bases, the J end lost 7 bases, and 16 bases lay between the germline ends. This CDR3 is built from 16 residues. The germline V gene encodes CDR1 SGHNT and CDR2 YENEEA. This CDR3 is CASSLAGQIKNSPLHF. The CDR3 DNA reads as TGTGCCAGCAGCTTGGCAGGACAGATTAAGAATTCACCCCTCCACTTT.

The V call is TRBV5-4, the J call TRBJ2-1, with 12 bases fitting TRBD2. The germline V gene encodes CDR1 SGHNT and CDR2 YYREEE (reference sequence). V shed 1 base, J shed 0 bases, and the junction held 2 bases outside the gene matches. The CDR3 has 17 residues. The CDR3 coding sequence is TGTGCCAGCAGCTTGCTAGCGGGGGGGTTCTCCTACAATGAGCAGTTCTTC. Protein sequence: CASSLLAGGFSYNEQFF.

The V gene is TRBV15, the J gene TRBJ1-2; D unclear. V was pared by 1 base and J by 4 bases, with 7 bases between. CDR1 is LNHNV, CDR2 YYDKDF, per germline (reference sequence). The CDR3 runs to 13 residues. CDR3 sequence: CATSRGVLYGYTF. The CDR3 DNA reads TGTGCCACCAGCAGAGGAGTCCTCTATGGCTACACCTTC.

V and J are TRBV5-6 and TRBJ1-2, with a tentative D call TRBD1 (6 bases). This CDR3 spans 14 amino acids. Trimming stripped 0 bases from V and 5 bases from J, with 11 bases between. The V gene's germline CDR1 is SGHDT and CDR2 YYEEEE. The CDR3: CASSLARTGYGYTF. The CDR3 region has the DNA TGTGCCAGCAGCTTGGCCAGAACAGGGTATGGCTACACCTTC.